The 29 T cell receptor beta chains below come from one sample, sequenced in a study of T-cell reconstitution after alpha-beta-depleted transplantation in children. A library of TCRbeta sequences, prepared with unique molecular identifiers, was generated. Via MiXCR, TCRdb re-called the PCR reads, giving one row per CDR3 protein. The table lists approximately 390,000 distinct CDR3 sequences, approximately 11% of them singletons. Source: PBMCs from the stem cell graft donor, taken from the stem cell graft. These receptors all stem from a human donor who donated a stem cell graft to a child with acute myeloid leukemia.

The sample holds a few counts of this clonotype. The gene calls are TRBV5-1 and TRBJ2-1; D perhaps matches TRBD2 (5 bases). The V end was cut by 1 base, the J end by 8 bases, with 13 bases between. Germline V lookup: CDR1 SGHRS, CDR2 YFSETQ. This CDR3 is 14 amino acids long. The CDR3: CASSLMRESHEQFF. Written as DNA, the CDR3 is TGCGCCAGCAGCTTGATGAGGGAGTCCCATGAGCAGTTCTTC.

CDR3 nucleotide sequence: TGTGCCAGCAGCTCCACCTCCCGCTTTAGCTCAAGGGACTATGGCTACACCTTC. Protein sequence: CASSSTSRFSSRDYGYTF. The chain recombines TRBV11-2 with TRBJ1-2; no clear D. The CDR3 spans 18 residues. CDR1 SGHAT and CDR2 FQNNGV come from the germline V gene. V was trimmed by 4 bases and J by 3 bases, leaving 24 bases between them.

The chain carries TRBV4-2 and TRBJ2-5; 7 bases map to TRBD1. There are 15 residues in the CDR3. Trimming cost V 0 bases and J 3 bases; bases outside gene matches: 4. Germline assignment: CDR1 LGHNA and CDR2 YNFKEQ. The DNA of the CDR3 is TGTGCCAGCAGCCAAGATCGGACAGGAGAAGAGACCCAGTACTTC. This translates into CASSQDRTGEETQYF.

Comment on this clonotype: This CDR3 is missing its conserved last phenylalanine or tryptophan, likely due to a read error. CDR3 bases: TGCAGTGCGGCCTCGGGACAGGGGTTCCAAGAGACCCAGTACGTC. Its protein product is CSAASGQGFQETQYV. The chain is built from TRBV20-1 and TRBJ2-5; 10 nucleotides match TRBD1. CDR3 size: 15 residues. The J segment lost 1 base and the V segment lost 6 bases, leaving 8 bases of the junction unmatched. From germline, CDR1 is DFQATT and CDR2 SNEGSKA (reference sequence).

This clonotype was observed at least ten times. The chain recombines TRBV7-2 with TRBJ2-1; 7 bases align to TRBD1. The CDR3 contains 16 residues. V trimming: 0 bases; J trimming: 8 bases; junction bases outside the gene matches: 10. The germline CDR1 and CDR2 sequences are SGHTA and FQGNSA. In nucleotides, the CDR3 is TGTGCCAGCAGCTTAGCCCCTGGCAGGGGGACGGATGAGCAGTTCTTC. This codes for CASSLAPGRGTDEQFF.

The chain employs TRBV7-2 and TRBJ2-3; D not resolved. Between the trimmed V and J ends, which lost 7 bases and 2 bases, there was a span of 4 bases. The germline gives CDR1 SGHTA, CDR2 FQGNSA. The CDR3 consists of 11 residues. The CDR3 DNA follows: TGTGCCAGCACCTTCACAGATACGCAGTATTTT. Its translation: CASTFTDTQYF.

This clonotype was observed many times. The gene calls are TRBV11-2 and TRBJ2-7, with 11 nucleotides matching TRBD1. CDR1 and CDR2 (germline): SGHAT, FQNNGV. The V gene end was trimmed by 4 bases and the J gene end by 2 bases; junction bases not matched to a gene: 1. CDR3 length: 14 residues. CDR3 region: CASSWDRGTYEQYV. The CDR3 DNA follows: TGTGCCAGCAGCTGGGACAGGGGGACCTACGAGCAGTACGTC.

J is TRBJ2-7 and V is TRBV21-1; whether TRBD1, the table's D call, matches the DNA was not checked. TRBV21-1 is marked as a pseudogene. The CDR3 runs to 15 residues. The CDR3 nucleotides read TGTGCCAGCAGCCAAAATTCAGGGGGCGTCAACGAGCAGTACTTC. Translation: CASSQNSGGVNEQYF.

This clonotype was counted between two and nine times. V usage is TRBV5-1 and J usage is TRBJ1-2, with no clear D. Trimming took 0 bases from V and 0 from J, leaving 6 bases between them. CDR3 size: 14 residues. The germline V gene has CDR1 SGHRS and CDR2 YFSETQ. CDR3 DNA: TGCGCCAGCAGCTTGGACGGAGCTAACTATGGCTACACCTTC. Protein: CASSLDGANYGYTF.

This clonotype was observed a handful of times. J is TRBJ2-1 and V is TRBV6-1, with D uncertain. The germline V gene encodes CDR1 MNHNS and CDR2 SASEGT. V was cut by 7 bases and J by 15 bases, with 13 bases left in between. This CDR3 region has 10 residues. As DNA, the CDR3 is TGTGCCAGCAACCTACCCGAATCGTTCTTC. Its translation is CASNLPESFF.

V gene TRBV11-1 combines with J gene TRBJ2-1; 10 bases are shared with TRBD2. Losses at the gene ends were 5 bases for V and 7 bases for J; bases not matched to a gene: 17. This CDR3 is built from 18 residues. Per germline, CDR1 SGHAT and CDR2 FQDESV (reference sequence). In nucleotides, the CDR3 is TGTGCCAGCAGCGACCTAGGAACCTCTAGCGGGAGTTTAAATGAGCAGTTCTTC. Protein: CASSDLGTSSGSLNEQFF.

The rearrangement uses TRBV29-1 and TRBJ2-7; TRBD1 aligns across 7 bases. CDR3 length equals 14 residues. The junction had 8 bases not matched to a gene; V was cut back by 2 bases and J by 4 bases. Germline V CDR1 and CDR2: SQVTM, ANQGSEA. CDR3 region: CSVETAGGNYEQYF. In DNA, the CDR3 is TGCAGCGTTGAAACGGCAGGGGGAAATTACGAGCAGTACTTC.

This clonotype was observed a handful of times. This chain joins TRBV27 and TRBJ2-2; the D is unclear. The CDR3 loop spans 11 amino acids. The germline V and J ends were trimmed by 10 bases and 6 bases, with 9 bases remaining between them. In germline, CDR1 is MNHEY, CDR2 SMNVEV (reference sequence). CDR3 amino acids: CATGSAGELFF. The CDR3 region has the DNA TGTGCCACCGGGTCAGCCGGGGAGCTGTTTTTT.

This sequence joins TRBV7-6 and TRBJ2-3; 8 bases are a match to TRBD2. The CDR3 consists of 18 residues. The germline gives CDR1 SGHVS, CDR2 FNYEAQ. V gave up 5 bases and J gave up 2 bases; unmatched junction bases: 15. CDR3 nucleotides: TGTGCCAGCAGCCCCCTTGTCAGCGGGGGCCTCTTCACAGATACGCAGTATTTT. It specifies CASSPLVSGGLFTDTQYF.

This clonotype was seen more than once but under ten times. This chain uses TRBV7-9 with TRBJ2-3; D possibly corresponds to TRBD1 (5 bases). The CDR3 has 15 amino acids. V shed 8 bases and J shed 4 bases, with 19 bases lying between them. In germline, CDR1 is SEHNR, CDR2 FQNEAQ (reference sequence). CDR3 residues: CASGPHQGLADTQYF. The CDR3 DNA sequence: TGTGCCAGCGGCCCCCATCAGGGTCTCGCAGATACGCAGTATTTT.

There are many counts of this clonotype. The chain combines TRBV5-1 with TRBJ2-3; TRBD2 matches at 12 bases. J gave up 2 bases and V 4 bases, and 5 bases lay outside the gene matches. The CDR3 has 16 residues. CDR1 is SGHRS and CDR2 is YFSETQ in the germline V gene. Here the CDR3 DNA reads TGCGCCAGCAGCGCCGGGACTAGCGGGTTCACAGATACGCAGTATTTT. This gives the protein CASSAGTSGFTDTQYF.

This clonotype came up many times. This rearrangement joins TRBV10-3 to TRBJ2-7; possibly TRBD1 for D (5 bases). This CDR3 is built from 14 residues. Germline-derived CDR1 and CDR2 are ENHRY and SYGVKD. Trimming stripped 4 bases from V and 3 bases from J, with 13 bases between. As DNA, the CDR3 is TGTGCCATCAGTGGGCAGGGTGGTCGCTACGAGCAGTACTTC. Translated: CAISGQGGRYEQYF.

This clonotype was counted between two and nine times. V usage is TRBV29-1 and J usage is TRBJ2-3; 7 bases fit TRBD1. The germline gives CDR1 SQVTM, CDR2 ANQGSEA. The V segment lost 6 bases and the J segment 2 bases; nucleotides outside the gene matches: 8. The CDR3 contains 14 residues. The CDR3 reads CSVDGTDNTDTQYF. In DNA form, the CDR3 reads TGCAGCGTGGACGGGACAGATAACACAGATACGCAGTATTTT.

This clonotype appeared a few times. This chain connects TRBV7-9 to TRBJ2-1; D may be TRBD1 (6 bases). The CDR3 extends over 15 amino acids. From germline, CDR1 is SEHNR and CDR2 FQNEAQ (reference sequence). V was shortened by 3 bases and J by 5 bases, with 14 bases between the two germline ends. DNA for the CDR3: TGTGCCAGCAGCTTTACAGGGTATCAGAACAATGAGCAGTTCTTC. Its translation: CASSFTGYQNNEQFF.

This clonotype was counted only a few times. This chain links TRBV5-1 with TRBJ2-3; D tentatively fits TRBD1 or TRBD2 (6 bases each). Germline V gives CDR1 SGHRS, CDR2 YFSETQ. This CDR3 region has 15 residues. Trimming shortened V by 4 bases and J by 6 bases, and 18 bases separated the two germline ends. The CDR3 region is CASSQQGMEGDTQYF. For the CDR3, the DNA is TGCGCCAGCAGCCAACAGGGTATGGAGGGGGATACGCAGTATTTT.

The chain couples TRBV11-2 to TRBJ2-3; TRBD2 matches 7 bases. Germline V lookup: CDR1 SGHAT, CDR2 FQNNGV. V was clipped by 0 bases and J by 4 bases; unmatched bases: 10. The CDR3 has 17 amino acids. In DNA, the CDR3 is TGTGCCAGCAGCTTAGAGTGGGGGGGACCCCTGTCAGATACGCAGTATTTT. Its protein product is CASSLEWGGPLSDTQYF.

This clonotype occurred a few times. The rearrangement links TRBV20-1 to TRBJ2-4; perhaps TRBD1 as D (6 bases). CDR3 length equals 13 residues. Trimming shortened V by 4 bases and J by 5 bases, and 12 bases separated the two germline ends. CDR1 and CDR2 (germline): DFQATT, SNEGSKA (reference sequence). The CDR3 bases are TGCAGTGCTATCGGGACACCTCAAAACATTCAGTACTTC. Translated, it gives CSAIGTPQNIQYF.

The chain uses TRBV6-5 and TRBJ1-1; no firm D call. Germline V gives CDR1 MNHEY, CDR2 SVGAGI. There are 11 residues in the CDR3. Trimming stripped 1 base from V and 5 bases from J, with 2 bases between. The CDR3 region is CASSYWTEAFF. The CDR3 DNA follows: TGTGCCAGCAGTTACTGGACTGAAGCTTTCTTT.

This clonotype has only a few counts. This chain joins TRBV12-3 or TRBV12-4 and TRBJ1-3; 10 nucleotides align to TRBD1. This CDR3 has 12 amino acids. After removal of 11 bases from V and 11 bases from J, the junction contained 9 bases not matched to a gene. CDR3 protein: CAGGTGATAIYF. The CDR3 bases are TGTGCCGGAGGGACAGGGGCAACCGCCATATATTTT.

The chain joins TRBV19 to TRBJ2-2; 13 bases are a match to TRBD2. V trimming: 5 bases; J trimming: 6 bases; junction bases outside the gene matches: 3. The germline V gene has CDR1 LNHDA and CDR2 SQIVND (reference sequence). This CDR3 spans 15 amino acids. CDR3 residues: CASSALAGGPGELFF. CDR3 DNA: TGTGCCAGTAGTGCACTAGCGGGGGGGCCCGGGGAGCTGTTTTTT.

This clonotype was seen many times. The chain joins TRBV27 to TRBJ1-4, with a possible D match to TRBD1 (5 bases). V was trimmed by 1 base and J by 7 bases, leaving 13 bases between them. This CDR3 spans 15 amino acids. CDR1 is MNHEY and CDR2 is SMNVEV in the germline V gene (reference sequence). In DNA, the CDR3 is TGTGCCAGCAGTTTATTGCAGGGAAGTTCTGAAAAACTGTTTTTT. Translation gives CASSLLQGSSEKLFF.

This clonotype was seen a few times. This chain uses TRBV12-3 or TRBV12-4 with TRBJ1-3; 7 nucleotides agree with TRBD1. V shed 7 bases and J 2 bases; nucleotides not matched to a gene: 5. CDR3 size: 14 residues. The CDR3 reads CASNPTGPGNTIYF. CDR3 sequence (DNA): TGTGCCAGCAACCCGACAGGGCCTGGAAACACCATATATTTT.

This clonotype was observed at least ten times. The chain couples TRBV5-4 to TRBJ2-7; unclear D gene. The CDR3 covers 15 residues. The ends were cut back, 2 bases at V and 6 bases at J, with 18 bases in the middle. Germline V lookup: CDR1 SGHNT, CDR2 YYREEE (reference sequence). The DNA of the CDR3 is TGTGCCAGCAGCTTTCATGGGATTGAGAACGGCGAGCAGTACTTC. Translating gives CASSFHGIENGEQYF.

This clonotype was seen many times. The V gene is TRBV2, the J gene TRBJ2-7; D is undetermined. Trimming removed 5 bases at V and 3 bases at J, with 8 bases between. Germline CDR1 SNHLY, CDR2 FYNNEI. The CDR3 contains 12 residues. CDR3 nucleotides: TGTGCCAGCAGTCAAGACTTCTACGAGCAGTACGTC. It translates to CASSQDFYEQYV.